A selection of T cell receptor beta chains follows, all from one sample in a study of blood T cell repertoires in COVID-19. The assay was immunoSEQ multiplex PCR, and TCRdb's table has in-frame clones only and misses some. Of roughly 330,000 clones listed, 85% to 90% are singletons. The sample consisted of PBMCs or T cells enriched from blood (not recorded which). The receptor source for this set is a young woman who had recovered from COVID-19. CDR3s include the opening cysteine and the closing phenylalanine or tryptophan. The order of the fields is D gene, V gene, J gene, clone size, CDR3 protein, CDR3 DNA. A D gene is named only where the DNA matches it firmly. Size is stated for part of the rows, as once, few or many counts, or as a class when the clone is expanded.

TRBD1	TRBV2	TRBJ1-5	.	CASSRQGDDNQPQHF	TGTGCCAGCAGTAGACAGGGGGATGACAATCAGCCCCAGCATTTT
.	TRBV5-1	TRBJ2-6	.	CASSLTTGANVLTF	TGCGCCAGCTCACTAACCACTGGGGCCAACGTCCTGACTTTC
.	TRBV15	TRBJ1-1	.	CATSSPQSYTEAFF	TGTGCCACCAGCAGCCCACAGAGTTACACTGAAGCTTTCTTT
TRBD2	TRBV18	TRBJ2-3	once	CASSHRGLVTDTQYF	TGTGCCAGCTCACACCGGGGACTAGTCACAGATACGCAGTATTTT
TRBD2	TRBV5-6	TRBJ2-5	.	CASSATSGRAAETQYF	TGTGCCAGCAGCGCCACTAGCGGGAGGGCCGCGGAGACCCAGTACTTC
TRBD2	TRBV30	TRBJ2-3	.	CAWSVGMRETDTQYF	TGTGCCTGGAGTGTTGGTATGCGGGAGACAGATACGCAGTATTTT
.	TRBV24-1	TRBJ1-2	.	CATSDSAYSYGYTF	TGTGCCACCAGTGATTCCGCCTACTCCTATGGCTACACCTTC
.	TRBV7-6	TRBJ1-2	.	CASSNDPGSYGYTF	TGTGCCAGCAGCAATGACCCGGGTAGCTATGGCTACACCTTC
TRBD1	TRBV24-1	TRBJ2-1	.	CATSDRTGVNNEQFF	TGTGCCACCAGTGATCGGACAGGGGTTAACAATGAGCAGTTCTTC
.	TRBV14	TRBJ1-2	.	CASSQVKRQLNYGYTF	TGTGCCAGCAGCCAAGTAAAGCGACAGTTGAACTATGGCTACACCTTC
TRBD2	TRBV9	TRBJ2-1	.	CASSVTLAGGRDEQFF	TGTGCCAGCAGCGTAACTTTAGCGGGGGGGCGAGATGAGCAGTTCTTC
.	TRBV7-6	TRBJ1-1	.	CASSLAMGPKSEAFF	TGTGCCAGCAGCTTAGCGATGGGGCCCAAGTCTGAAGCTTTCTTT
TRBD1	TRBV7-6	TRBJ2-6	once	CASSPNQGVSSGANVLTF	TGTGCCAGCAGCCCTAACCAGGGGGTATCCTCTGGGGCCAACGTCCTGACTTTC
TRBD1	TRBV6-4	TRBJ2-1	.	CASTPRGPRQFF	TGTGCCAGCACTCCCAGGGGGCCACGGCAGTTCTTC
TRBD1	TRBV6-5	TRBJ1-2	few	CASSPLGQNYGYTF	TGTGCCAGCAGTCCCTTGGGACAGAACTATGGCTACACCTTC
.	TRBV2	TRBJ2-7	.	CASSDNGSPSYEQYF	TGTGCCAGCAGTGATAACGGGTCACCTTCCTACGAGCAGTACTTC
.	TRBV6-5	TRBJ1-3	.	CASRTQESSGNTIYF	TGTGCCAGCAGGACACAGGAAAGCTCTGGAAACACCATATATTTT
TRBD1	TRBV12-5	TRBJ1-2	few	CASGLPKTGGGYGYTF	TGTGCTAGTGGTCTCCCCAAGACAGGGGGAGGCTATGGCTACACCTTC
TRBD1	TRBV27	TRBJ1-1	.	CASSPGQGSANTEAFF	TGTGCCAGCAGCCCGGGACAGGGGTCGGCGAACACTGAAGCTTTCTTT
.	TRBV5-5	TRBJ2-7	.	CASRKNQGYEQYF	TGTGCCAGCAGGAAAAACCAGGGCTACGAGCAGTACTTC
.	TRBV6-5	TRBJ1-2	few	CASRGGDGGYTF	TGTGCCAGCAGGGGTGGAGACGGTGGCTACACCTTC
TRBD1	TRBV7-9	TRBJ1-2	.	CASSSAAGGNYGYTF	TGTGCCAGCAGCTCGGCGGCAGGGGGTAACTATGGCTACACCTTC
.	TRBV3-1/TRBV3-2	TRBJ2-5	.	CASSQGRSRIQETQYF	TGTGCCAGCAGCCAAGGGAGGTCGAGGATCCAAGAGACCCAGTACTTC
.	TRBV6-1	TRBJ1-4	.	CASSEALPEKLFF	TGTGCCAGCAGTGAAGCACTTCCTGAAAAACTGTTTTTT
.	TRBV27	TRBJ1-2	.	CASSSTAGYGYTF	TGTGCCAGCAGTTCGACAGCCGGCTATGGCTACACCTTC
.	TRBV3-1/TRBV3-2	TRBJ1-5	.	CASSQESQPQHF	TGTGCCAGCAGCCAAGAGAGTCAGCCCCAGCATTTT
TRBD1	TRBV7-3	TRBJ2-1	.	CASSLVTGGYNEQFF	TGTGCCAGCAGCTTAGTGACAGGGGGCTACAATGAGCAGTTCTTC
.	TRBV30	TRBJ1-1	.	CAWTRGGQLNTEAFF	TGTGCCTGGACTCGGGGGGGGCAGTTGAACACTGAAGCTTTCTTT
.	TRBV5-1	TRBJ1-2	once	CASSLLPGEDYGYTF	TGCGCCAGCAGCTTGTTACCGGGAGAGGACTATGGCTACACCTTC
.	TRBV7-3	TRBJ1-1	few	CASSVTDSWNTEAFF	TGTGCCAGCAGCGTTACGGACAGCTGGAACACTGAAGCTTTCTTT
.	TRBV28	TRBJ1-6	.	CASRPAGRYRKALHF	TGTGCCAGCAGGCCAGCGGGACGTTATCGGAAGGCCCTCCACTTT
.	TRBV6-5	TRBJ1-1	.	CASTSLGGLNTEAFF	TGTGCCAGCACCTCCCTCGGGGGATTGAACACTGAAGCTTTCTTT
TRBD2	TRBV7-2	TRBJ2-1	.	CASSSLAGAVYNEQFF	TGTGCCAGCAGCTCCCTAGCGGGAGCGGTCTACAATGAGCAGTTCTTC
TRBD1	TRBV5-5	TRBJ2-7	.	CASSLQGSEQYF	TGTGCCAGCAGCTTACAGGGGTCCGAGCAGTACTTC
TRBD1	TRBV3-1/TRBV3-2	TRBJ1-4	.	CASSLMRGQKGEKLFF	TGTGCCAGCAGCCTGATGAGGGGACAGAAGGGAGAAAAACTGTTTTTT
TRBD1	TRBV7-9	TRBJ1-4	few	CASSSPGTGREKLFF	TGTGCCAGCAGCTCTCCCGGGACAGGGAGAGAAAAACTGTTTTTT
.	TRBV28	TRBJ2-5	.	CASSALGRGGYQETQYF	TGTGCCAGCAGTGCCCTGGGGAGGGGGGGGTACCAAGAGACCCAGTACTTC
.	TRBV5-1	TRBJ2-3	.	CASSLWGPDTQYF	TGCGCCAGCAGCTTGTGGGGCCCAGATACGCAGTATTTT
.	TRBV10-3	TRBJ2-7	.	CAITDSLGLYEQYF	TGTGCCATCACGGACTCCCTAGGGCTCTACGAGCAGTACTTC
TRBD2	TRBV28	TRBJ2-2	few	CASSGGSNTGELFF	TGTGCCAGCAGCGGCGGGAGCAACACCGGGGAGCTGTTTTTT
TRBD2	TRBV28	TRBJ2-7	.	CASTRTSGGYEQYF	TGTGCCAGCACCCGGACTAGCGGGGGGTACGAGCAGTACTTC
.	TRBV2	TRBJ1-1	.	CASSENFSGEGIFF	TGTGCCAGCAGTGAAAATTTTTCTGGGGAGGGTATTTTCTTT
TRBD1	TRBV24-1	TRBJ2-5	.	CATSDRTGGVETQYF	TGTGCCACCAGTGACCGGACAGGGGGCGTAGAGACCCAGTACTTC
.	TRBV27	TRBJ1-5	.	CASSWSGEGGQPQHF	TGTGCCAGCAGTTGGTCCGGGGAAGGAGGCCAGCCCCAGCATTTT
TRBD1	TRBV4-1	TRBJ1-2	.	CASSRPTGGNGYTF	TGCGCCAGCAGCCGTCCGACAGGGGGGAATGGCTACACCTTC
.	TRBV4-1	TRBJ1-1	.	CASSQVFYTEAFF	TGCGCCAGCAGCCAAGTCTTCTACACTGAAGCTTTCTTT
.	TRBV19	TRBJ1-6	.	CASSVKSGWRSPLHF	TGTGCCAGTTCCGTAAAATCAGGGTGGCGTTCACCCCTCCACTTT